These 29 T cell receptor beta chains were sequenced from one sample in a study of T cell responses to AZD1222 COVID-19 vaccine. Data came from immunoSEQ multiplex PCR; TCRdb stores just in-frame clones and leaves some out. Among 95,000 to 150,000 clones listed, roughly 86% were seen once. Sample: peripheral blood, taken 28 days after the second AZD1222 dose. The receptors come from an adult who received the AZD1222 COVID-19 vaccine.

The chain employs TRBV10-3 and TRBJ1-1, with no clear D. The CDR3 length is 13 residues. V was shortened by 6 bases and J by 5 bases, with 13 bases between the two germline ends. Per germline, CDR1 ENHRY and CDR2 SYGVKD. The CDR3 loop reads CAIRTTGNTEAFF. The CDR3, as DNA: TGTGCCATCAGGACCACGGGTAATACTGAAGCTTTCTTT.

The J gene is TRBJ1-3, the V gene TRBV7-6; no reliable D call. The CDR3 is 15 residues long. Trimming removed 1 base at V and 4 bases at J, with 11 bases between. The germline V gene has CDR1 SGHVS and CDR2 FNYEAQ. The CDR3 sequence: CASSLVSGSGNTIYF. The CDR3 DNA follows: TGTGCCAGCAGCTTAGTTTCAGGATCCGGAAACACCATATATTTT. Full variable domain (remainder filled in from reference TRBV7-6 and TRBJ1-3): GAGVSQSPRYKVTKRGQDVALRCDPISGHVSLYWYRQALGQGPEFLTYFNYEAQQDKSGLPNDRFSAERPEGSISTLTIQRTEQRDSAMYRCASSLVSGSGNTIYFGEGSWLTVV.

With regard to this clone: Distinct nucleotide sequences in the sample also encode this CDR3. The rearrangement links TRBV9 to TRBJ1-2; D unresolved. The CDR3 contains 11 residues. V was trimmed by 4 bases and J by 8 bases, leaving 9 bases between them. Per the germline V gene, CDR1 is SGDLS and CDR2 is YYNGEE. This CDR3 reads CASSSLGGYTF. The CDR3 region has the DNA TGTGCCAGCAGCTCCCTCGGGGGCTACACCTTC. Combining the CDR3 with reference TRBV9 and TRBJ1-2 gives the whole variable domain DSGVTQTPKHLITATGQRVTLRCSPRSGDLSVYWYQQSLDQGLQFLIQYYNGEERAKGNILERFSAQQFPDLHSELNLSSLELGDSALYFCASSSLGGYTFGSGTRLTVV.

This clone was observed a few times. CDR3 bases: TGTGCCAGCAGCCAAGTTGTATTCGAGACCCAGTACTTC. This encodes CASSQVVFETQYF. V and J are TRBV3-1 (or the pseudogene TRBV3-2) and TRBJ2-5; no definite D call. This CDR3 has 13 amino acids. Germline V gives CDR1 LGHDT, CDR2 YNNKEL (reference sequence). The germline V and J ends were trimmed by 1 base and 5 bases, with 8 bases remaining between them.

This chain links TRBV7-2 with TRBJ1-2; 8 bases fit TRBD1. The CDR3 covers 17 residues. CDR1 is SGHTA and CDR2 is FQGNSA in the germline V gene. J gave up 3 bases and V 4 bases, and 13 bases lay outside the gene matches. CDR3 nucleotides: TGTGCCAGCAGCTGGAGGGGTGGCAGGGGGCAGGACTATGGCTACACCTTC. Its translation: CASSWRGGRGQDYGYTF. Looking up the rest from reference TRBV7-2 and TRBJ1-2 gives the full variable domain: GAGVSQSPSNKVTEKGKDVELRCDPISGHTALYWYRQSLGQGLEFLIYFQGNSAPDKSGLPSDRFSAERTGGSVSTLTIQRTQQEDSAVYLCASSWRGGRGQDYGYTFGSGTRLTVV.

V and J are TRBV7-2 and TRBJ1-6; unclear D gene. Trimming shortened V by 5 bases and J by 0 bases, and 14 bases separated the two germline ends. This CDR3 contains 17 residues. Germline V gives CDR1 SGHTA, CDR2 FQGNSA. The CDR3 bases are TGTGCCAGCAGCGCCCTGGACCGCAGCTCCTATAATTCACCCCTCCACTTT. This gives the protein CASSALDRSSYNSPLHF.

The chain uses TRBV29-1 and TRBJ1-2; TRBD1 aligns across 7 bases. Germline V lookup: CDR1 SQVTM, CDR2 ANQGSEA. The CDR3 length is 14 residues. V dropped 5 bases and J dropped 5; count of bases not matched to a gene: 11. CDR3 in DNA: TGCAGCGTTAAGGGGGTGACAGGGACTTATGGCTACACCTTC. Translated: CSVKGVTGTYGYTF.

The chain couples TRBV14 to TRBJ2-1; D possibly corresponds to TRBD2 (6 bases). The CDR3 has 13 residues. Germline CDR1 reads SGHDN; CDR2 reads FVKESK. Trimming pared 5 bases from V and 9 bases from J, leaving 14 bases between. The CDR3 nucleotides are TGTGCCAGCAGCAAGACTAGGATGGTTGAGCAGTTCTTC. Protein product: CASSKTRMVEQFF.

The chain couples TRBV7-8 to TRBJ1-4; D is undetermined. Per the germline V gene, CDR1 is SGHVS and CDR2 is FQNEAQ. V was trimmed by 1 base and J by 10 bases, leaving 10 bases between them. This CDR3 comprises 13 residues. CDR3 loop: CASSLDGSGKLFF. CDR3 DNA sequence: TGTGCCAGCAGCTTAGATGGTTCCGGAAAACTGTTTTTT.

In its sample, this clone was seen a few times. The genes are TRBV7-9 and TRBJ2-3; the match to TRBD1 covers 7 bases. The CDR3 is 17 amino acids. The germline CDR1 and CDR2 sequences are SEHNR and FQNEAQ (reference sequence). With 5 bases clipped from V and 2 bases from J, the junction kept 13 bases outside the gene matches. The CDR3 is CASSTLSRDRSTDTQYF. Written as DNA, the CDR3 is TGTGCCAGCAGCACCCTGTCCCGGGACAGATCCACAGATACGCAGTATTTT. Full variable domain (remainder filled in from reference TRBV7-9 and TRBJ2-3): DTGVSQNPRHKITKRGQNVTFRCDPISEHNRLYWYRQTLGQGPEFLTYFQNEAQLEKSRLLSDRFSAERPKGSFSTLEIQRTEQGDSAMYLCASSTLSRDRSTDTQYFGPGTRLTVL.

The rearrangement uses TRBV5-1 and TRBJ1-4, with 7 nucleotides matching TRBD1. The CDR3 runs to 16 residues. Germline V gives CDR1 SGHRS, CDR2 YFSETQ. Trimming removed 0 bases from V and 5 bases from J; junction bases left unmatched: 7. CDR3 loop: CASSLAPPGGNEKLFF. Here the CDR3 DNA reads TGCGCCAGCAGCTTGGCTCCGCCAGGGGGGAATGAAAAACTGTTTTTT.

The chain is built from TRBV3-1 (or the pseudogene TRBV3-2) and TRBJ1-2; maybe TRBD1 (5 bases). Trimming removed 4 bases from V and 4 bases from J, with 7 bases in between. This CDR3 region has 12 residues. Looked up from germline, CDR1 is LGHDT and CDR2 is YNNKEL (reference sequence). The CDR3 DNA is TGTGCCAGCAGCCCAGGGCGCTATGGCTACACCTTC. It yields the protein CASSPGRYGYTF.

This clone has only one observation. The V gene is TRBV18, the J gene TRBJ2-1, with TRBD2 matching 10 bases. The length of the CDR3 is 16 residues. Looked up from germline, CDR1 is KGHSH and CDR2 is LQKENI. With 3 bases clipped from V and 8 bases from J, the junction kept 10 bases outside the gene matches. CDR3 sequence: CASSPLGSGGADEQFF. Written as DNA, the CDR3 is TGTGCCAGCTCACCCCTCGGCAGCGGGGGGGCGGATGAGCAGTTCTTC. The full variable domain, completed using reference TRBV18 and TRBJ2-1, is NAGVMQNPRHLVRRRGQEARLRCSPMKGHSHVYWYRQLPEEGLKFMVYLQKENIIDESGMPKERFSAEFPKEGPSILRIQQVVRGDSAAYFCASSPLGSGGADEQFFGPGTRLTVL.

Regarding this clone: One end of the junction fails to match germline, which may point to a read error. This sequence joins TRBV7-9 and TRBJ2-7, with D possibly being TRBD1 or TRBD2 (5 bases each). CDR3 length: 12 amino acids. The V gene's germline CDR1 is SEHNR and CDR2 FQNEAQ (reference sequence). CDR3 residues: CASSLGFGTPRF. Written as DNA, the CDR3 is TGTGCCAGCAGCTTAGGGTTCGGGACCCCGCGCTTC.

V and J are TRBV14 and TRBJ1-1; D unclear. With 4 bases removed from V and 0 bases from J, the gap between germline ends came to 6 bases. This CDR3 region has 13 residues. Germline CDR1 SGHDN, CDR2 FVKESK. The CDR3 loop reads CASSPNLNTEAFF. In DNA form, the CDR3 reads TGTGCCAGCAGCCCAAATTTGAACACTGAAGCTTTCTTT. The full variable domain, completed using reference TRBV14 and TRBJ1-1, is EAGVTQFPSHSVIEKGQTVTLRCDPISGHDNLYWYRRVMGKEIKFLLHFVKESKQDESGMPNNRFLAERTGGTYSTLKVQPAELEDSGVYFCASSPNLNTEAFFGQGTRLTVV.

V and J are TRBV7-9 and TRBJ1-1, with D possibly TRBD1 on 5 matching bases. The CDR3 has 14 amino acids. Trimming took 3 bases from V and 4 from J, leaving 12 bases between them. CDR1 SEHNR and CDR2 FQNEAQ come from the germline V gene (reference sequence). The CDR3 DNA reads TGTGCCAGCAGCTTTTATGGCGGGGGCACTGAAGCTTTCTTT. Translated, it gives CASSFYGGGTEAFF.

V and J are TRBV7-2 and TRBJ2-1; no clear D gene. The ends were cut back, 1 base at V and 3 bases at J, with 13 bases in the middle. The CDR3 contains 16 residues. Germline values: CDR1 SGHTA, CDR2 FQGNSA. The CDR3 nucleotides read TGTGCCAGCAGCTTAGGGGCTGGCGTAGACTACAATGAGCAGTTCTTC. Its translation is CASSLGAGVDYNEQFF.

The rearrangement joins TRBV5-1 to TRBJ2-6; D uncertain. Germline values: CDR1 SGHRS, CDR2 YFSETQ. This CDR3 comprises 15 residues. V was pared by 3 bases and J by 0 bases, with 7 bases between. The CDR3 DNA reads as TGCGCCAGCAGCTCCGTCTACTCTGGGGCCAACGTCCTGACTTTC. As protein: CASSSVYSGANVLTF.

This chain links TRBV5-1 with TRBJ2-3; 8 bases fit TRBD2. Germline-derived CDR1 and CDR2 are SGHRS and YFSETQ. V dropped 6 bases and J dropped 2; count of bases not matched to a gene: 8. CDR3 length equals 15 residues. Here the CDR3 reads CASKWRGANTDTQYF. In DNA form, the CDR3 reads TGCGCCAGCAAATGGCGGGGGGCTAACACAGATACGCAGTATTTT.

The chain combines TRBV4-1 with TRBJ2-1; D not resolved. Trimming shortened V by 3 bases and J by 2 bases, and 8 bases separated the two germline ends. This CDR3 is 14 amino acids long. Germline values: CDR1 MGHRA, CDR2 YSYEKL. The CDR3 sequence is CASSQQRTYNEQFF. In DNA form, the CDR3 reads TGCGCCAGCAGCCAGCAACGGACCTACAATGAGCAGTTCTTC.

This clone was seen only a few times. This chain uses TRBV19 with TRBJ1-4; D gene uncertain. Germline V gives CDR1 LNHDA, CDR2 SQIVND (reference sequence). The V and J ends lost 7 bases and 5 bases respectively, with 14 bases between them. The CDR3 has 14 residues. This chain's CDR3 is CASNTGRKNEKLFF. For the CDR3, the DNA is TGTGCCAGTAATACTGGCAGAAAAAATGAAAAACTGTTTTTT.

The chain recombines TRBV12-3 or TRBV12-4 with TRBJ1-2, with TRBD1 matching over 8 bases. The length of the CDR3 is 12 residues. Trimming at V came to 6 bases and at J to 6 bases, leaving 3 bases not matched to a gene. CDR3: CASSGQGNGYTF. As DNA, the CDR3 is TGTGCCAGCAGCGGACAGGGAAATGGCTACACCTTC.

This sequence joins TRBV5-4 and TRBJ1-2; perhaps TRBD1 as D (6 bases). The V gene lost 4 bases and the J gene lost 0 bases, with 13 bases spanning the gap. Germline V gene data show CDR1 as SGHNT and CDR2 as YYREEE (reference sequence). The CDR3 totals 15 residues. The CDR3 protein is CASSLGRTANYGYTF. The CDR3, as DNA: TGTGCCAGCAGCCTGGGCCGGACAGCTAACTATGGCTACACCTTC.

This chain connects TRBV6-5 to TRBJ1-2; no clear D gene. This CDR3 comprises 13 residues. Trimming took off 2 bases at V and 5 bases at J, with 9 bases between the two ends. Per the germline V gene, CDR1 is MNHEY and CDR2 is SVGAGI. In DNA, the CDR3 is TGTGCCAGCAGTTACCGGCCTGTTTATGGCTACACCTTC. It yields the protein CASSYRPVYGYTF.

The chain joins TRBV29-1 to TRBJ2-7, with TRBD1 matching over 9 bases. Germline trimming cut 5 bases from V and 2 bases from J; bases unmatched to any gene: 4. Germline V gives CDR1 SQVTM, CDR2 ANQGSEA. The CDR3 has 13 amino acids. CDR3 loop: CSVSDRGPYEQYF. CDR3 nucleotide sequence: TGCAGCGTTTCGGACAGGGGCCCCTACGAGCAGTACTTC.

The chain recombines TRBV19 with TRBJ1-5; the D gene is possibly TRBD1 (6 bases). V lost 5 bases to trimming and J lost 3 bases, with 11 bases between them. The CDR3 contains 14 residues. Germline V lookup: CDR1 LNHDA, CDR2 SQIVND (reference sequence). The DNA of the CDR3 is TGTGCCAGTAGTCTCCGGGACACCAATCAGCCCCAGCATTTT. Its translation: CASSLRDTNQPQHF.

In its sample, this clone was seen once. V gene TRBV2 combines with J gene TRBJ2-1, with a weak D call TRBD2 (6 bases). The germline gives CDR1 SNHLY, CDR2 FYNNEI. Trimming took off 6 bases at V and 5 bases at J, with 11 bases between the two ends. The CDR3 spans 13 residues. Here the CDR3 DNA reads TGTGCCAGCAGAGGGAGGTTAAACAATGAGCAGTTCTTC. It yields the protein CASRGRLNNEQFF.

The chain has TRBV5-1 and TRBJ1-4; D possibly corresponds to TRBD1 (5 bases). The CDR3 spans 15 residues. V was pared by 0 bases and J by 5 bases, with 11 bases between. The V gene's germline CDR1 is SGHRS and CDR2 YFSETQ. Here the CDR3 reads CASSLAGTGNEKLFF. The CDR3 DNA is TGCGCCAGCAGCTTGGCCGGGACTGGGAATGAAAAACTGTTTTTT.

The chain employs TRBV7-2 and TRBJ1-3; a weak D match, TRBD1 (5 bases). Germline V gene data show CDR1 as SGHTA and CDR2 as FQGNSA. This CDR3 is 16 amino acids long. V gave up 1 base and J gave up 0 bases, with 10 bases separating them. Here the CDR3 DNA reads TGTGCCAGCAGCTTAGTCTCGGGGCGCTCTGGAAACACCATATATTTT. Protein: CASSLVSGRSGNTIYF. Combining the CDR3 with reference TRBV7-2 and TRBJ1-3 gives the whole variable domain GAGVSQSPSNKVTEKGKDVELRCDPISGHTALYWYRQSLGQGLEFLIYFQGNSAPDKSGLPSDRFSAERTGGSVSTLTIQRTQQEDSAVYLCASSLVSGRSGNTIYFGEGSWLTVV.